The 29 T cell receptor beta chains in this list originate from one sample, sequenced in a study of shared clonotypes between healthy human individuals. The table came from immunoSEQ multiplex PCR; TCRdb's copy has only in-frame clones and leaves some out. Altogether 950,000 to 1,200,000 clones are present, approximately 75% being singletons, with the ten largest covering roughly 0.9%. The specimen was memory CD4+ T cells from PBMCs. Subset specified: CD45RA-negative fraction. The origin of the receptors is a man between 18 and 29 years old in good health. Some clones in this sample may be carry-over from other donors' samples.

Note on this clone: Other DNA sequences of this sample code for an identical CDR3. V is TRBV5-1 and J is TRBJ2-5, with D uncertain. V was pared by 3 bases and J by 2 bases, with 8 bases between. This CDR3 comprises 13 residues. CDR1 is SGHRS, CDR2 YFSETQ, per germline. CDR3 protein: CASSSGPQETQYF. CDR3 in DNA: TGCGCCAGCAGCTCCGGGCCGCAAGAGACCCAGTACTTC.

The rearrangement joins TRBV6-1 to TRBJ1-1; tentative D call: TRBD1 (5 bases). V was pared by 1 base and J by 5 bases, with 11 bases between. The CDR3 runs 14 residues. The germline CDR1 and CDR2 sequences are MNHNS and SASEGT. The CDR3 reads CASSEGGPATEAFF. CDR3 sequence (DNA): TGTGCCAGCAGTGAAGGGGGACCGGCAACTGAAGCTTTCTTT.

As concerns this clone: Only one base separates this from a far larger clonotype, so it likely reflects a read error. At the DNA level, this CDR3 is encoded by other sequences in the same sample as well. The rearrangement links TRBV7-8 to TRBJ2-7; no clear D gene. The CDR3 runs 15 residues. The V and J ends lost 6 bases and 2 bases respectively, with 17 bases between them. Germline lookup yields CDR1 SGHVS and CDR2 FQNEAQ. Here the CDR3 reads CASSFLRYSPYEQYF. CDR3 bases: TGTGCCAGCAGTTTCCTCCGCTACTCGCCCTACGAGCAGTACTTC.

This clone was observed a single time. This sequence joins TRBV7-9 and TRBJ1-6; tentative D call: TRBD1 (6 bases). Germline lookup yields CDR1 SEHNR and CDR2 FQNEAQ (reference sequence). V was shortened by 5 bases and J by 14 bases, with 19 bases between the two germline ends. This CDR3 is built from 14 residues. The CDR3 is CASSQGGAFGALHF. DNA for the CDR3: TGTGCCAGCAGCCAAGGGGGGGCCTTTGGGGCCCTCCACTTT.

This chain joins TRBV7-7 and TRBJ2-2, with TRBD2 as a possible D gene (5 bases). CDR1 and CDR2 from the germline V gene are SSHAT and FNYEAQ (reference sequence). Deletions cut 1 base from V and 8 bases from J, with 14 bases between. The CDR3 is 15 residues long. The CDR3 nucleotides are TGTGCCAGCAGCTTAGAATCCCCGAGGGAAGGGGAGCTGTTTTTT. Its translation is CASSLESPREGELFF.

This chain joins TRBV28 and TRBJ2-7, with D unresolved. Germline V gives CDR1 MDHEN, CDR2 SYDVKM. Trimming shortened V by 7 bases and J by 4 bases, and 17 bases separated the two germline ends. The CDR3 totals 14 residues. CDR3 sequence reads: CASTPSGSLYEQYF. The CDR3 DNA sequence: TGTGCCAGCACACCCTCCGGTTCACTTTACGAGCAGTACTTC.

This sequence joins TRBV7-2 and TRBJ2-1; 14 nucleotides match TRBD2. V shed 5 bases and J 8 bases; nucleotides not matched to a gene: 17. The CDR3 runs to 19 residues. CDR1 SGHTA and CDR2 FQGNSA come from the germline V gene. CDR3 region: CASSLLGTSGSAGMDEQFF. Here the CDR3 DNA reads TGTGCCAGCAGCCTGCTCGGGACTAGCGGGAGTGCCGGTATGGATGAGCAGTTCTTC.

The rearrangement uses TRBV10-3 and TRBJ2-7; D might be TRBD1 (5 bases). The germline V gene has CDR1 ENHRY and CDR2 SYGVKD. The CDR3 extends over 12 amino acids. V lost 10 bases to trimming and J lost 0 bases, with 10 bases between them. The CDR3 protein is CATRQTSYEQYF. The CDR3 bases are TGTGCCACTCGACAGACCTCCTACGAGCAGTACTTC.

Note on this clone: This may come from a read error, since a much larger clone is one base off. Additional DNA sequences in this sample encode the identical CDR3. J is TRBJ1-5 and V is TRBV2; a possible D gene is TRBD1 (5 bases). V was pared by 1 base and J by 6 bases, with 7 bases between. CDR3 length: 13 residues. Germline CDR1 is SNHLY and CDR2 is FYNNEI. DNA for the CDR3: TGTGCCAGCAGTGAAGGGGGGGGTCAGCCCCAGCATTTT. Translated: CASSEGGGQPQHF.

This chain joins TRBV5-1 and TRBJ2-1; 8 bases line up with TRBD2. Unmatched junction bases numbered 10, after V lost 1 base and J lost 4 bases. From germline, CDR1 is SGHRS and CDR2 YFSETQ. The CDR3 runs to 17 residues. CDR3 DNA: TGCGCCAGCAGCTTGAGCAGCGGGAGTGGACCGTACAATGAGCAGTTCTTC. It is translated as CASSLSSGSGPYNEQFF.

In this sample, this clone turned up a few times. A much larger clone differs by one base, so this may be a read error. V and J are TRBV6-6 and TRBJ1-1; D is unclear. This CDR3 region has 16 residues. Germline V gene sequence: CDR1 MNHNY, CDR2 SVGAGI (reference sequence). Deletions cut 4 bases from V and 1 base from J, with 16 bases between. CDR3 nucleotides: TGTGCCAGCAGTTGCTCGGGCGGAGGACCGAACACTGAAGCTTTCTTT. It codes for CASSCSGGGPNTEAFF.

Comments on this clone: The sample contains more than one DNA sequence encoding this CDR3. The chain has TRBV5-1 and TRBJ2-6; D gene ambiguous. The CDR3 length is 14 residues. CDR1 and CDR2 from the germline V gene are SGHRS and YFSETQ. Trimming removed 3 bases from V and 0 bases from J, with 4 bases in between. CDR3 sequence reads: CASSSYSGANVLTF. The CDR3 DNA is TGCGCCAGCAGCTCATACTCTGGGGCCAACGTCCTGACTTTC.

In this sample, this clone turned up a few times. The chain combines TRBV18 with TRBJ1-1; 10 bases line up with TRBD1. This CDR3 is built from 15 residues. Germline trimming cut 2 bases from V and 4 bases from J; bases unmatched to any gene: 4. Per the germline V gene, CDR1 is KGHSH and CDR2 is LQKENI. The CDR3 region is CASSPTGQGSTEAFF. The CDR3 DNA reads TGTGCCAGCTCACCAACGGGACAGGGGAGCACTGAAGCTTTCTTT.

The rearrangement links TRBV6-1 to TRBJ2-1; D gene unclear. V gave up 4 bases and J gave up 4 bases, with 17 bases separating them. CDR1 MNHNS and CDR2 SASEGT come from the germline V gene. CDR3 size: 16 residues. For the CDR3, the DNA is TGTGCCAGCAGTGTTGACATCCTCGAGGTTTACAATGAGCAGTTCTTC. The encoded protein is CASSVDILEVYNEQFF.

The CDR3 DNA sequence: TGCGCCAGCAGCCAAGAATTGAACACCGGGGAGCTGTTTTTT. Its translation: CASSQELNTGELFF. The J gene is TRBJ2-2, the V gene TRBV4-1; D gene ambiguous. CDR1 is MGHRA, CDR2 YSYEKL, per germline. This CDR3 has 14 residues. The V and J ends lost 0 bases and 1 base respectively, with 3 bases between them.

Comment on this clone: This may come from a read error, since a much larger clone is one base off. Distinct nucleotide sequences in the sample also encode this CDR3. The V call is TRBV27, the J call TRBJ2-3, with TRBD2 matching 8 bases. Germline V lookup: CDR1 MNHEY, CDR2 SMNVEV (reference sequence). The J segment lost 6 bases and the V segment lost 5 bases, leaving 4 bases of the junction unmatched. The CDR3 loop spans 13 amino acids. CDR3 DNA sequence: TGTGCCAGCAGTCCCCGGGAGGGGGATACGCAGTATTTT. Translated: CASSPREGDTQYF.

The chain recombines TRBV30 with TRBJ2-3; TRBD1 agrees at 8 bases. The V segment lost 2 bases and the J segment 4 bases; nucleotides outside the gene matches: 5. CDR3 length equals 14 residues. CDR1 and CDR2 from the germline V gene are GTSNPN and SVGIG (reference sequence). This CDR3 reads CAWSFGQGSDTQYF. CDR3 bases: TGTGCCTGGAGTTTCGGACAGGGTTCAGATACGCAGTATTTT.

The rearrangement links TRBV5-4 to TRBJ2-2; 7 bases match TRBD2. V lost 4 bases to trimming and J lost 0 bases; unmatched junction nucleotides: 9. This CDR3 has 17 residues. CDR1 and CDR2 (germline): SGHNT, YYREEE (reference sequence). CDR3 in DNA: TGTGCCAGCAGCGGGGGGGAGCGGGCGGCGAACACCGGGGAGCTGTTTTTT. As protein: CASSGGERAANTGELFF.

The chain recombines TRBV11-3 with TRBJ1-1; a weak D match, TRBD1 (5 bases). CDR1 is SGHNT and CDR2 is YENEEA in the germline V gene. The CDR3 has 12 residues. Trimming pared 8 bases from V and 1 base from J, leaving 8 bases between. In nucleotides, the CDR3 is TGTGCCAGCTCGAGGGGGAACACTGAAGCTTTCTTT. Amino acid sequence: CASSRGNTEAFF.

The V and J genes are TRBV4-1 and TRBJ1-3, with 9 bases fitting TRBD1. The CDR3 is 16 residues long. Germline CDR1 is MGHRA and CDR2 is YSYEKL. Trimming at V came to 1 base and at J to 4 bases, leaving 5 bases not matched to a gene. The CDR3 spells CASSQVGQGIGNTIYF. The CDR3 nucleotides read TGCGCCAGCAGCCAAGTCGGACAGGGGATCGGAAACACCATATATTTT.

V usage is TRBV11-2 and J usage is TRBJ2-1, with 7 bases matching TRBD2. The V segment lost 4 bases and the J segment 4 bases; nucleotides outside the gene matches: 7. The V gene's germline CDR1 is SGHAT and CDR2 FQNNGV. The CDR3 contains 15 residues. The CDR3 loop is CASSSGEGGYNEQFF. As DNA, the CDR3 is TGTGCCAGCAGCTCCGGGGAGGGTGGGTACAATGAGCAGTTCTTC.

This chain links TRBV4-1 with TRBJ2-3; 11 bases map to TRBD2. Germline V gene sequence: CDR1 MGHRA, CDR2 YSYEKL. CDR3 size: 16 residues. Germline trimming cut 2 bases from V and 9 bases from J; bases unmatched to any gene: 10. The CDR3 spells CASSQPTSGRQWTQYF. CDR3 in DNA: TGCGCCAGCAGCCAACCAACTAGCGGGAGACAATGGACGCAGTATTTT.

The gene calls are TRBV6-1 and TRBJ1-2; TRBD1 is a possible D gene (6 bases). The CDR3 totals 13 residues. Trimming took off 7 bases at V and 4 bases at J, with 13 bases between the two ends. Germline CDR1 MNHNS, CDR2 SASEGT. The chain's CDR3 is CASIYRATYGYTF. CDR3 bases: TGTGCCAGCATTTACAGGGCCACCTATGGCTACACCTTC.

V is TRBV9 and J is TRBJ2-2; TRBD1 matches at 9 bases. The CDR3 extends over 15 amino acids. V was clipped by 4 bases and J by 4 bases; unmatched bases: 5. Germline CDR1 SGDLS, CDR2 YYNGEE. For the CDR3, the DNA is TGTGCCAGCAGCTGGGGACAGGGAGGCACCGGGGAGCTGTTTTTT. Its protein is CASSWGQGGTGELFF. The whole variable domain, remainder taken from reference TRBV9 and TRBJ2-2, is DSGVTQTPKHLITATGQRVTLRCSPRSGDLSVYWYQQSLDQGLQFLIQYYNGEERAKGNILERFSAQQFPDLHSELNLSSLELGDSALYFCASSWGQGGTGELFFGEGSRLTVL.

This clone has ten or more counts. V usage is TRBV28 and J usage is TRBJ1-6; 8 nucleotides agree with TRBD1. Looked up from germline, CDR1 is MDHEN and CDR2 is SYDVKM. V trimming: 2 bases; J trimming: 7 bases; junction bases outside the gene matches: 4. The CDR3 totals 15 residues. The DNA of the CDR3 is TGTGCCAGCAGTTTAGATAGGACAGGGAATTCACCCCTCCACTTT. It encodes CASSLDRTGNSPLHF.

Details on this clone: The sample carries other DNA sequences with the same CDR3. The chain links TRBV30 to TRBJ2-3; 7 positions agree with TRBD1. V shed 0 bases, J shed 3 bases, and the junction held 0 bases outside the gene matches. The CDR3 covers 13 residues. Germline CDR1 reads GTSNPN; CDR2 reads SVGIG (reference sequence). CDR3 bases: TGTGCCTGGAGTGTACAGGGGACAGATACGCAGTATTTT. Amino acids: CAWSVQGTDTQYF.

V and J are TRBV28 and TRBJ1-3; tentative D call: TRBD1 (5 bases). Trimming took off 7 bases at V and 0 bases at J, with 19 bases between the two ends. Germline V lookup: CDR1 MDHEN, CDR2 SYDVKM. The CDR3 has 17 residues. In nucleotides, the CDR3 is TGTGCCAGCACTGTTGGGACTGTTTCCTTCTCTGGAAACACCATATATTTT. Amino acid sequence: CASTVGTVSFSGNTIYF.

The chain joins TRBV4-2 to TRBJ1-1; D gene unclear. The V gene lost 1 base and the J gene lost 2 bases, with 11 bases spanning the gap. Germline CDR1 is LGHNA and CDR2 is YNFKEQ. The CDR3 has 15 amino acids. The DNA of the CDR3 is TGTGCCAGCAGCCAAGCGGGTCCGGGCAACACTGAAGCTTTCTTT. This sequence encodes CASSQAGPGNTEAFF.

V usage is TRBV15 and J usage is TRBJ1-1; D not resolved. Germline lookup yields CDR1 LNHNV and CDR2 YYDKDF (reference sequence). This CDR3 region has 15 residues. V was trimmed by 3 bases and J by 0 bases, leaving 11 bases between them. CDR3 region: CATSRRSLMNTEAFF. The CDR3 nucleotides are TGTGCCACCAGCAGGAGGTCTCTAATGAACACTGAAGCTTTCTTT.